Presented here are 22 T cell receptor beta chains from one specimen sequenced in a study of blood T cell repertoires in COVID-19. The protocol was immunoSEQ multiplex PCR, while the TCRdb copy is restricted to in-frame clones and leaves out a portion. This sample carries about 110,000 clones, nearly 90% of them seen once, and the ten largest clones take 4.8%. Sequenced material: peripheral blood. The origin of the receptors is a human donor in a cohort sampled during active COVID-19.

CDR3: CASSIMAGASEEQYF. The DNA of the CDR3 is TGTGCCAGTAGTATTATGGCGGGGGCTTCTGAGGAGCAGTACTTC. The rearrangement uses TRBV19 and TRBJ2-7, with D tentatively TRBD2 (7 bases). The V end was cut by 3 bases, the J end by 7 bases, with 19 bases between. Germline V gives CDR1 LNHDA, CDR2 SQIVND (reference sequence). The CDR3 covers 15 residues.

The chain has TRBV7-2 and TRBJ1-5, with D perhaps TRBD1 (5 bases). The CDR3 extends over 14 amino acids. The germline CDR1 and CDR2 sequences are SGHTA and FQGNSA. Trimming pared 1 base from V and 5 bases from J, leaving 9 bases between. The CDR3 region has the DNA TGTGCCAGCAGCTTAGGACAGACTTATCAGCCCCAGCATTTT. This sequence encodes CASSLGQTYQPQHF.

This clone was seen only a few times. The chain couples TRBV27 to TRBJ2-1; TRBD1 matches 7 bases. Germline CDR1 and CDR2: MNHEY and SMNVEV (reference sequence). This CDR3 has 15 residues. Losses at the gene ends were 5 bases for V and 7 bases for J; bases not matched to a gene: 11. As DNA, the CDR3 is TGTGCCAGCAGTCCGACAGGGAGAGGTTGGAATGAGCAGTTCTTC. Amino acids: CASSPTGRGWNEQFF.

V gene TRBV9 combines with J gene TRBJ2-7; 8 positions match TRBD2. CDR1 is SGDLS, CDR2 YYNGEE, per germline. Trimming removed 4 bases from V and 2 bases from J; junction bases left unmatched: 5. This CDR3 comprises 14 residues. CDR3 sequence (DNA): TGTGCCAGCAGCCCCGGACTAGCCCCCTACGAGCAGTACTTC. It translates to CASSPGLAPYEQYF.

CDR3 region: CASSVDGGGGEPQHF. The CDR3 nucleotides are TGTGCCAGCAGCGTAGATGGGGGAGGGGGGGAGCCCCAGCATTTT. The rearrangement joins TRBV9 to TRBJ1-5, with a possible D match to TRBD1 (6 bases). The CDR3 sequence is 15 residues long. The germline V gene has CDR1 SGDLS and CDR2 YYNGEE. Between the trimmed V and J ends, which lost 0 bases and 8 bases, there was a span of 15 bases.

The CDR3 coding sequence is TGTGCCGGATCAGGACAGGGCGGGGGCAATCAGCCCCAGCATTTT. Translating gives CAGSGQGGGNQPQHF. The V and J genes are TRBV19 and TRBJ1-5; TRBD1 matches at 8 bases. Germline values: CDR1 LNHDA, CDR2 SQIVND (reference sequence). V shed 11 bases and J 2 bases; nucleotides not matched to a gene: 11. The CDR3 loop spans 15 amino acids.

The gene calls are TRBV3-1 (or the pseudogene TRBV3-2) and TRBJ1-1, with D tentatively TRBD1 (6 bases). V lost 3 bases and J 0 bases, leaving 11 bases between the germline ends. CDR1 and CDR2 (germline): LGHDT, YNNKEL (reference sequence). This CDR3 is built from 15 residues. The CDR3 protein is CASSQSGGLNTEAFF. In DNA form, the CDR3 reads TGTGCCAGCAGCCAGTCGGGGGGGCTGAACACTGAAGCTTTCTTT.

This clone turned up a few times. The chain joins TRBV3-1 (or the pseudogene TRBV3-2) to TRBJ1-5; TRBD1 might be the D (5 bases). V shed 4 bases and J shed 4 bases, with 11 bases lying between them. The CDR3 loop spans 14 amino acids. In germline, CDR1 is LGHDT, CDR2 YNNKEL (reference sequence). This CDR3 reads CASSPGLTNQPQHF. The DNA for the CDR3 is TGTGCCAGCAGCCCGGGACTGACAAATCAGCCCCAGCATTTT.

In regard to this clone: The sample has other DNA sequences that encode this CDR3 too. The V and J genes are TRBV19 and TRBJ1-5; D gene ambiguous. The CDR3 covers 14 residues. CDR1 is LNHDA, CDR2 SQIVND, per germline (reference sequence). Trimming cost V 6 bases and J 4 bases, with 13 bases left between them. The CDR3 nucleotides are TGTGCCAGTAGGGTTCTCGGTTCGAATCAGCCCCAGCATTTT. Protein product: CASRVLGSNQPQHF. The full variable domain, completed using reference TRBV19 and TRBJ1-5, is DGGITQSPKYLFRKEGQNVTLSCEQNLNHDAMYWYRQDPGQGLRLIYYSQIVNDFQKGDIAEGYSVSREKKESFPLTVTSAQKNPTAFYLCASRVLGSNQPQHFGDGTRLSIL.

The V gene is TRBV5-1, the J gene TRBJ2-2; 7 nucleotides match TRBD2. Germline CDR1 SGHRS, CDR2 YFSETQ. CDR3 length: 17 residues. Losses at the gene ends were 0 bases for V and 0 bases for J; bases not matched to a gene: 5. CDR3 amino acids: CASSLESGTTNTGELFF. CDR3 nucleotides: TGCGCCAGCAGCTTGGAGTCCGGGACTACGAACACCGGGGAGCTGTTTTTT.

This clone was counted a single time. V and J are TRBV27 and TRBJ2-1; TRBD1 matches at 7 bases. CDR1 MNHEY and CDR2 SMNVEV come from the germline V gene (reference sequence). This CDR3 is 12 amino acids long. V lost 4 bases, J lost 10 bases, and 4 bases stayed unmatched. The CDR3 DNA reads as TGTGCCAGCAGTTCCCCGGGACAGGAGCAGTTCTTC. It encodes CASSSPGQEQFF.

The CDR3 sequence is CASSFELQGSNEQFF. CDR3 DNA sequence: TGTGCCAGCAGTTTTGAGTTACAGGGCAGCAATGAGCAGTTCTTC. The rearrangement uses TRBV27 and TRBJ2-1; D might be TRBD1 (6 bases). Deletions cut 3 bases from V and 6 bases from J, with 15 bases between. The CDR3 has 15 residues. In germline, CDR1 is MNHEY, CDR2 SMNVEV (reference sequence).

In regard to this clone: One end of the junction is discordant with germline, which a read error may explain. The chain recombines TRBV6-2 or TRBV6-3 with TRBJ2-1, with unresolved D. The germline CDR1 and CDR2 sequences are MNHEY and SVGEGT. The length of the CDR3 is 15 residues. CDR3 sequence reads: CASSPSAASNNEQFF. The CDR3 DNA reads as TGTGCCAGCAGCCCGTCGGCGGCCTCCAACAATGAGCAGTTCTTC.

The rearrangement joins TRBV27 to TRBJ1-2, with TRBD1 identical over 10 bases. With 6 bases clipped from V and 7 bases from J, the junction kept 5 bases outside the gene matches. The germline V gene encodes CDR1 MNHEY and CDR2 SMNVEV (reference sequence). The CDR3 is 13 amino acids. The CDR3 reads CASRQTGGSGYTF. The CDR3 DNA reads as TGTGCCAGCAGACAGACAGGGGGCTCTGGCTACACCTTC.

The DNA of the CDR3 is TGCGCCAGCAGCTTGGCCGACCATTTAAGGACTGATACGCAGTATTTT. Protein: CASSLADHLRTDTQYF. This chain joins TRBV5-1 and TRBJ2-3; D might be TRBD2 (5 bases). V was clipped by 0 bases and J by 6 bases, with 17 bases between them. CDR3 size: 16 residues. CDR1 is SGHRS, CDR2 YFSETQ, per germline. The full variable domain, in which reference TRBV5-1 and TRBJ2-3 provide the parts outside the CDR3, is KAGVTQTPRYLIKTRGQQVTLSCSPISGHRSVSWYQQTPGQGLQFLFEYFSETQRNKGNFPGRFSGRQFSNSRSEMNVSTLELGDSALYLCASSLADHLRTDTQYFGPGTRLTVL.

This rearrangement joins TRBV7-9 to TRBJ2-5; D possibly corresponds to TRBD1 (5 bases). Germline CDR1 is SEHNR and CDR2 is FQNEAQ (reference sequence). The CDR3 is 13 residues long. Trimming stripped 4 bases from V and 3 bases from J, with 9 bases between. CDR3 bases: TGTGCCAGCAGCTCGACAGAGAAAGAGACCCAGTACTTC. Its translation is CASSSTEKETQYF.

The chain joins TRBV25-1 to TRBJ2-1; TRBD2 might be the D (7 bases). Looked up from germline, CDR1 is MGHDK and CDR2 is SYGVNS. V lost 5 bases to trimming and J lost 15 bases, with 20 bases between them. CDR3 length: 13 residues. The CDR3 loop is CASSLISGGATFF. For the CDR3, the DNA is TGTGCCAGCAGTCTTATTTCTGGGGGGGCGACGTTCTTC.

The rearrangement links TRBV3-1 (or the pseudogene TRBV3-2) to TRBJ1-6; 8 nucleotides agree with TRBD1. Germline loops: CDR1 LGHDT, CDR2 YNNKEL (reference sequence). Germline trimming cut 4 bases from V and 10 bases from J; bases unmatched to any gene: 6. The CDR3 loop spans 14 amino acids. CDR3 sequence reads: CASSLGQGRSPLHF. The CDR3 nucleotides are TGTGCCAGCAGCCTCGGACAGGGCAGGTCACCCCTCCACTTT.

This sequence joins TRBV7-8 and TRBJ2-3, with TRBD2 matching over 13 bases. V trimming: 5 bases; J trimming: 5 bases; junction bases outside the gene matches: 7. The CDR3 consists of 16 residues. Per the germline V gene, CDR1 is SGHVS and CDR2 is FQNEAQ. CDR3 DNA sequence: TGTGCCAGCAGCGACCGACTAGCGGGAGGCGGAGATACGCAGTATTTT. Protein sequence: CASSDRLAGGGDTQYF.

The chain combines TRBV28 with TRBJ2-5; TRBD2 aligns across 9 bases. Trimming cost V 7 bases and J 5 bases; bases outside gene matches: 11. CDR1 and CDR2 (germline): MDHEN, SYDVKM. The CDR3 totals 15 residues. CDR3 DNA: TGTGCCAGCATGCTAGCGGGATGGGGAAGGGAGACCCAGTACTTC. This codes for CASMLAGWGRETQYF.

The DNA for the CDR3 is TGTGCCACCAGCAGGACAGGTCCTAGTATGCGGGCCAACGTCCTGACTTTC. Encoded protein: CATSRTGPSMRANVLTF. J is TRBJ2-6 and V is TRBV15; D may be TRBD1 (6 bases). Between the trimmed V and J ends, which lost 3 bases and 5 bases, there was a span of 17 bases. CDR1 and CDR2 from the germline V gene are LNHNV and YYDKDF (reference sequence). The CDR3 runs to 17 residues.

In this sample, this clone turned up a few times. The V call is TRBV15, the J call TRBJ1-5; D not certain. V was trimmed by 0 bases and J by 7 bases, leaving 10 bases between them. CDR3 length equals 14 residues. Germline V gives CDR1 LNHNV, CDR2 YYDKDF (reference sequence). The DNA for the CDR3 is TGTGCCACCAGCAGAGATTTGAGTAGACAGCCCCAGCATTTT. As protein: CATSRDLSRQPQHF.